This T cell receptor beta chain was identified in a study of early T cells in non-severe SARS-CoV-2 infection (dated by TCRdb to the early 2020s). Context from the whole study: Because TCR sequencing was done on bulk RNA from unsorted whole blood, the alpha and beta chains could not be paired.

This clonotype was detected only a few times. Which antigen it targets is not known. Base qualities were left out, and no much larger clone turns up one base away. The protocol used for the library was 5' RACE. The sequencing machine was a NextSeq 500. Unique molecular identifiers were attached to individual cDNA molecules in the TCR library protocol so that sequencing error and PCR bias could be corrected. Both TCR alpha and beta chains were sequenced, and tight co-correlation was observed between alpha and beta sequence abundances in each sample. In the source study's methods: Decombinator V4 was used to annotate the V gene, J gene and CDR3 of the TCR sequences. Expanded TCRs were defined as changing significantly between any two time points under a Poisson model with p below 0.0001. TCR abundances were normalised to the total number of TCRs sequenced per sample and expressed as counts per million. A search of VDJdb, accessed on 1 November 2021, was run for TCRs annotated to CMV, EBV and SARS-CoV-2, with TCRs annotated for multiple antigens excluded. TCRdb reanalyzed the raw reads on its own, using fastp at Q25 for trimming and MiXCR for clone calling, and kept in-frame beta chains. Rows merge per CDR3 protein into single entries with the most common DNA and genes. None of the V and J calls come from the authors' own analysis; TCRdb made them. The sample has tens of thousands of distinct CDR3 sequences on record, over 12% of them singletons. 3% of the sample is in the top ten clones.

The study was a case-control design nested within a healthcare worker cohort in London, UK, with weekly nasopharyngeal swab PCR tests and blood sampling. Healthcare workers were enrolled in the week of the UK lockdown, from 23 to 31 March 2020, and were followed every week for up to 16 weeks. The full study reports these points: Matching against VDJdb was skewed toward anti-spike CD8 responses, likely underestimated virus-specific expansions, and missed private and CD4 specificities.

The TCR originated in an adult who was a healthcare worker with PCR-confirmed SARS-CoV-2 infection or an uninfected control (not recorded which). The specimen was whole blood.

The DNA reads as follows: TGTGCCAGCAGCCAAGCCGGGACAATGGGCGGCTACACCTTC. Its translation is CASSQAGTMGGYTF. The sequence joins TRBV4-2 to TRBJ1-2; a tentative D call is TRBD1 (6 bases match). Taken from cysteine to phenylalanine, the CDR3 has 14 residues. Here the CDR3 DNA is all that survives: 42 bases in frame from base 1. Per the germline V gene, LGHNA is the CDR1 and YNFKEQ is the CDR2. V lost 1 base and J lost 8 bases; the stretch between them is 14 bases long.